Sequencing of this TCR beta chain was carried out in a study of Ad26.COV2.S vaccination and SARS-CoV-2 variants. Study information: The vaccine Ad26.COV2.S was put into the muscle once, or twice with 56 days between.

Germline trimming cut 7 bases from V and 3 bases from J; bases unmatched to any gene: 8. This CDR3 region has 14 residues. CDR1 and CDR2 (germline): SEHNR, FQNEAQ (reference sequence). Treatment specified: roughly 18 received Ad26.COV2.S at low or high dose, single or two shots; several received placebo; per-sample allocation not given. Sample collection was performed on day 63 after the first vaccine or placebo injection. Boston provided a donor who was an adult aged 18-55 years. This table comes from immunoSEQ multiplex PCR, and its TCRdb copy is limited to in-frame clones, with some not included. The sample has some 300,000 clones, over 80% seen once. Comments on this clone: Its specificity is not known.

The study's findings and limits: Measurement of non-spike TCR breadth gave similar results in vaccine and placebo recipients. Spike-specific responses of CD8+ and CD4+ T cells were reported to display substantial breadth after vaccination.

This TCR was sampled from a person aged 18-65 years who received the Ad26.COV2.S COVID-19 vaccine or a placebo. The chain is built from TRBV7-9 and TRBJ2-7, with 8 bases fitting TRBD2. This sample comprised peripheral blood, obtained in a trial of Ad26.COV2.S vaccine versus placebo. The DNA of the CDR3 is TGTGCCAGCACTAAAGGAGCGGGAGACTACGAGCAGTACTTC. Translation: CASTKGAGDYEQYF.